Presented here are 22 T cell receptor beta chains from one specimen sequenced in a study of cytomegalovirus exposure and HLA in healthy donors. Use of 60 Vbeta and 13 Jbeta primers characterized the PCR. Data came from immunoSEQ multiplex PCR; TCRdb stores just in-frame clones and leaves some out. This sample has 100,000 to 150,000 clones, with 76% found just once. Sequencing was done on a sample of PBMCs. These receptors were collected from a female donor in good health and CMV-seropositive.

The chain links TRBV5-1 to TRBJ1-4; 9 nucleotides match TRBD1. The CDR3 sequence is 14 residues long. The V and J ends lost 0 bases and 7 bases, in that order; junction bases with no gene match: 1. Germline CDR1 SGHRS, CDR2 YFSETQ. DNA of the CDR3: TGCGCCAGCAGCTTGGTGGGACAGGGTGAAAAACTGTTTTTT. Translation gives CASSLVGQGEKLFF.

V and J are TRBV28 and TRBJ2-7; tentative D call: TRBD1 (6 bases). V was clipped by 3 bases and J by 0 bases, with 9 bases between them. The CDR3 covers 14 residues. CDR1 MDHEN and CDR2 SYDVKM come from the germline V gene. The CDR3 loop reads CASSFLGGSYEQYF. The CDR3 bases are TGTGCCAGCAGTTTTTTAGGGGGCTCCTACGAGCAGTACTTC.

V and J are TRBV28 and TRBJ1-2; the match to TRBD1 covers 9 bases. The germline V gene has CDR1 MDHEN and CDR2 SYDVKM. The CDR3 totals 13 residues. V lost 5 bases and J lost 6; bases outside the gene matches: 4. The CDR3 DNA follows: TGTGCCAGCAGTCAAAACAGGGGGCATGGCTACACCTTC. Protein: CASSQNRGHGYTF.

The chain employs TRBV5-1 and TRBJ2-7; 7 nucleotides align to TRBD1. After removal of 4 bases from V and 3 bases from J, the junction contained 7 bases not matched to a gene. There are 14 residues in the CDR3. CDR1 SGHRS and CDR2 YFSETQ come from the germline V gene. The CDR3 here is CASSRGDRNYEQYF. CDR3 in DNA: TGCGCCAGCAGCCGAGGGGACAGAAACTACGAGCAGTACTTC.

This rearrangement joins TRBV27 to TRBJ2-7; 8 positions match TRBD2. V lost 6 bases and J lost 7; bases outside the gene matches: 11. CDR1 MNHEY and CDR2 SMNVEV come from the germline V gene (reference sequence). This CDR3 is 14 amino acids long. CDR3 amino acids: CASRFTSGGGEQYF. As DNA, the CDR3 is TGTGCCAGCAGGTTTACTAGCGGAGGGGGGGAGCAGTACTTC.

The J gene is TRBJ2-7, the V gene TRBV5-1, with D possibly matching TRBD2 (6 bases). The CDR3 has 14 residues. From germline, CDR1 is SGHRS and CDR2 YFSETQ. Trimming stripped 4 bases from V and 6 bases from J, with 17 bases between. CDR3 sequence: CASSPGGPLGEQYF. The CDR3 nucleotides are TGCGCCAGCAGCCCCGGAGGGCCTTTGGGCGAGCAGTACTTC.

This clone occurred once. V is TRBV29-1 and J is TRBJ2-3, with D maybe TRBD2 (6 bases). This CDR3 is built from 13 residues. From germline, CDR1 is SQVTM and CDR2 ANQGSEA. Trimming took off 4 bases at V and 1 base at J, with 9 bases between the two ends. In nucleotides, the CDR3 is TGCAGCGTTGCGGGACTCCGCACAGATACGCAGTATTTT. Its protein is CSVAGLRTDTQYF.

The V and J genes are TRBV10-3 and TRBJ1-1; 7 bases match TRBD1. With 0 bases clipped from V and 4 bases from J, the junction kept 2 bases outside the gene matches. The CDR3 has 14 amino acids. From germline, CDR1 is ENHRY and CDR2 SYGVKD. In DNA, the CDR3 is TGTGCCATCAGTGAGTCGCAGGGGGTCACTGAAGCTTTCTTT. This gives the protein CAISESQGVTEAFF.

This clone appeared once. This CDR3 is CASSVSADRSYEQYF. In DNA form, the CDR3 reads TGTGCCAGCAGCGTCTCAGCCGACAGGTCCTACGAGCAGTACTTC. This chain connects TRBV9 to TRBJ2-7; a weak D match, TRBD1 (6 bases). This CDR3 region has 15 residues. The germline CDR1 and CDR2 sequences are SGDLS and YYNGEE. Trimming shortened V by 2 bases and J by 1 base, and 13 bases separated the two germline ends.

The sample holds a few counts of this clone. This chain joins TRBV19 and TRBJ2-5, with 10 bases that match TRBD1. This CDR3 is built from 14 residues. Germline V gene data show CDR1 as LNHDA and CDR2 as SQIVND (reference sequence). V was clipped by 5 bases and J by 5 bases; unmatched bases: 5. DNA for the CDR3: TGTGCCAGTAGTCCCGCGACAGGGGGCGAGACCCAGTACTTC. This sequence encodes CASSPATGGETQYF.

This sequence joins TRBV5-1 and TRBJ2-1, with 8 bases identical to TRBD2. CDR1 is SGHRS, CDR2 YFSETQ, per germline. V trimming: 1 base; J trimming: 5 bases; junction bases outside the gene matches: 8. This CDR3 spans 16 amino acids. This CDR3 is CASSLNSGRAHNEQFF. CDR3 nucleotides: TGCGCCAGCAGCTTGAATTCCGGGAGGGCCCACAATGAGCAGTTCTTC.

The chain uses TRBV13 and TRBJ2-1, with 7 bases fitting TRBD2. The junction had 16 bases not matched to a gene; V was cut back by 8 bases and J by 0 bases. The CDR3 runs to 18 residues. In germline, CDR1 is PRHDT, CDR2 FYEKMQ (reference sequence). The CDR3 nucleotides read TGTGCCAGCGGCCCACCGATACAACTAGCGAGCTCCTACAATGAGCAGTTCTTC. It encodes CASGPPIQLASSYNEQFF. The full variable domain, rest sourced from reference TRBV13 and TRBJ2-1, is AAGVIQSPRHLIKEKRETATLKCYPIPRHDTVYWYQQGPGQDPQFLISFYEKMQSDKGSIPDRFSAQQFSDYHSELNMSSLELGDSALYFCASGPPIQLASSYNEQFFGPGTRLTVL.

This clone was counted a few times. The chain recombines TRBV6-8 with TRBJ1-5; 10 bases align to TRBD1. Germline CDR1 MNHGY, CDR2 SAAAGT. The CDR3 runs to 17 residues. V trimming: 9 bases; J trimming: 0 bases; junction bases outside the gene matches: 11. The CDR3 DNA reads TGTGCCAGTACCCGGGACAGGGGCAAAATTAGCAATCAGCCCCAGCATTTT. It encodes CASTRDRGKISNQPQHF.

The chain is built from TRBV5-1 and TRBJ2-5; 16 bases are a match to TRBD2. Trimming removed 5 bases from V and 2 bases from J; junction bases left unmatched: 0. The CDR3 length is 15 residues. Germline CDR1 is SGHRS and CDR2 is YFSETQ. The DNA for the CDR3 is TGCGCCAGCAGGGGACTAGCGGGGGGGCAAGAGACCCAGTACTTC. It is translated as CASRGLAGGQETQYF.

CDR3 nucleotide sequence: TGTGCCAGCAGGGTAGCGGGAGGGCCTGGAGGCGAGCAGTACTTC. Its protein product is CASRVAGGPGGEQYF. The V call is TRBV6-5, the J call TRBJ2-7; 11 bases map to TRBD2. The CDR3 is 15 amino acids. Trimming took 6 bases from V and 6 from J; bases not matched to a gene: 10. CDR1 MNHEY and CDR2 SVGAGI come from the germline V gene.

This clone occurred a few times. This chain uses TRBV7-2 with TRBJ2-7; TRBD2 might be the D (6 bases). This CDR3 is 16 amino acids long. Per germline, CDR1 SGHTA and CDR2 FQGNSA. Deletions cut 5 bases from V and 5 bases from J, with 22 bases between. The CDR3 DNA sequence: TGTGCCAGCAGCCCTTCGTCCGGGACTTTATCCCACGAGCAGTACTTC. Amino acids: CASSPSSGTLSHEQYF.

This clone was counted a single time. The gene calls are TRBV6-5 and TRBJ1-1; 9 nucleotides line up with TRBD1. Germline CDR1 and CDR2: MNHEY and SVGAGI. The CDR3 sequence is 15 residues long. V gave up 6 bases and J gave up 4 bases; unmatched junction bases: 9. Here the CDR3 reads CASRRQGVGSTEAFF. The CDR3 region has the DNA TGTGCCAGCAGAAGACAGGGGGTAGGGAGCACTGAAGCTTTCTTT.

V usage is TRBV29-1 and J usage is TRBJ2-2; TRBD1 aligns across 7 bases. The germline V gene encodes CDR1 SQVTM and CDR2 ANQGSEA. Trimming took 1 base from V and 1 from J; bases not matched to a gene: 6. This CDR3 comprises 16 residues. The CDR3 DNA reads TGCAGCGTTGAAGGGGGACGGACAGGGAACACCGGGGAGCTGTTTTTT. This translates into CSVEGGRTGNTGELFF.

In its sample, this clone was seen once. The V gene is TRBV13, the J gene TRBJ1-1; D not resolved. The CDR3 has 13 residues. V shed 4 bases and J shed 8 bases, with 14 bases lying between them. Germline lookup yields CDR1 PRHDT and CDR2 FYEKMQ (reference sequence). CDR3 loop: CASSSRFWREAFF. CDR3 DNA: TGTGCCAGCAGCTCTAGGTTTTGGCGGGAAGCTTTCTTT. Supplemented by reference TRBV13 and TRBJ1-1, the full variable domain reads AAGVIQSPRHLIKEKRETATLKCYPIPRHDTVYWYQQGPGQDPQFLISFYEKMQSDKGSIPDRFSAQQFSDYHSELNMSSLELGDSALYFCASSSRFWREAFFGQGTRLTVV.

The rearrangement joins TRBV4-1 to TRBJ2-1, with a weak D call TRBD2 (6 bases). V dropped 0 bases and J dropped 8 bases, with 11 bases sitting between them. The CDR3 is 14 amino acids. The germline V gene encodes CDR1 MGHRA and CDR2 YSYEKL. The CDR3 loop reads CASSQEFTSYEQFF. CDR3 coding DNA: TGCGCCAGCAGCCAAGAGTTTACTAGCTATGAGCAGTTCTTC.

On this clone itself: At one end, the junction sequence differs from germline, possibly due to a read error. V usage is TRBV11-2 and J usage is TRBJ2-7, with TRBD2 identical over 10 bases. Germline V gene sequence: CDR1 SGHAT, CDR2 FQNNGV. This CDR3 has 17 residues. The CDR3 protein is CASSVERTSGLYYEQYF. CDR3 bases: TGTGCCAGCAGCGTAGAGCGGACTAGCGGCTTATACTACGAGCAGTACTTC.

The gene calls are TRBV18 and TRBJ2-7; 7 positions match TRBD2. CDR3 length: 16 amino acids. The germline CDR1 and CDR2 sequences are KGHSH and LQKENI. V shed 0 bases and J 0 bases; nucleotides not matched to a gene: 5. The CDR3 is CASSPPWASGSYEQYF. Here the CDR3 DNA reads TGTGCCAGCTCACCACCCTGGGCTAGCGGCTCCTACGAGCAGTACTTC.